This note documents a single T cell receptor (beta chain) sequence. This entry is derived from a study of T cell changes during pregnancy in multiple sclerosis. The table came from immunoSEQ multiplex PCR; TCRdb's copy has only in-frame clones and leaves some out. The table lists more than 30,000 clones, around 90% of them singletons. The TCR originated in a female donor with multiple sclerosis, enrolled in a pregnancy study. Sequences were derived from CD4+ T cells from peripheral blood mononuclear cells, sampled before pregnancy.

The DNA for the CDR3 is TGTGCCAGCAGCGGAAGACTAGCGGGGGGGCAGGGAGATACGCAGTATTTT. It translates to CASSGRLAGGQGDTQYF. The J gene is TRBJ2-3, the V gene TRBV7-9; 14 bases fit TRBD2. CDR1 and CDR2 (germline): SEHNR, FQNEAQ (reference sequence). With V trimmed by 5 bases and J by 5 bases, 9 bases remained unmatched. This CDR3 region has 17 residues. The full variable domain, rest sourced from reference TRBV7-9 and TRBJ2-3, is DTGVSQNPRHKITKRGQNVTFRCDPISEHNRLYWYRQTLGQGPEFLTYFQNEAQLEKSRLLSDRFSAERPKGSFSTLEIQRTEQGDSAMYLCASSGRLAGGQGDTQYFGPGTRLTVL.